This T cell receptor (beta chain) is from a study of cytomegalovirus exposure and HLA in healthy donors. Study-level findings and limits: Later work found most CMV-associated TCR beta chains apparently HLA-restricted.

Worth noting for this clone: Its antigen remains unknown.

Germline lookup yields CDR1 SGHTA and CDR2 FQGNSA. The CDR3 totals 14 residues. V dropped 1 base and J dropped 3 bases, with 10 bases sitting between them. The PCR ran on 60 Vbeta and 13 Jbeta primers. Here immunoSEQ multiplex PCR was the method, and the copy in TCRdb shows in-frame clones only, minus some. The table lists 90,000 to 110,000 clones, approximately 73% of them singletons, with approximately 8% in the top ten. This chain joins TRBV7-2 and TRBJ2-7, with D possibly matching TRBD1 (5 bases). The clonotype originates from a man in his forties in good health and CMV-seronegative. Sequencing was performed on PBMCs. The CDR3 spells CASSLGQLIYEQYF. The CDR3 DNA reads as TGTGCCAGCAGCTTAGGACAGCTCATCTACGAGCAGTACTTC.